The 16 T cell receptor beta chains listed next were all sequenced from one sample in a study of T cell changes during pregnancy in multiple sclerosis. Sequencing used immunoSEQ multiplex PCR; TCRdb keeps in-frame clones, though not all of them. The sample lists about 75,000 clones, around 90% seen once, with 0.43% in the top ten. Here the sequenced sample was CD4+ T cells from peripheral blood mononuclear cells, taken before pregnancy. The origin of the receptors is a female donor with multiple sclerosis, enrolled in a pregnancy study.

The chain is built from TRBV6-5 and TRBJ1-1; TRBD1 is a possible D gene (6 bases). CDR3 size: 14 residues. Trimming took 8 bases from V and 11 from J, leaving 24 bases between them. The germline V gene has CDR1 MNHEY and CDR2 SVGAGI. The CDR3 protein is CASRPRNRVVGAFF. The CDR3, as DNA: TGTGCCAGCCGACCCCGGAACAGGGTGGTAGGGGCTTTCTTT.

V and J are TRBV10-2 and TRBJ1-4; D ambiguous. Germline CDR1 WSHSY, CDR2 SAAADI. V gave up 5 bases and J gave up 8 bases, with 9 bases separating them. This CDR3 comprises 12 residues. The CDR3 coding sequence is TGCGCCAGCAGTCCGGGCGGGGAAAAACTGTTTTTT. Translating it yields CASSPGGEKLFF.

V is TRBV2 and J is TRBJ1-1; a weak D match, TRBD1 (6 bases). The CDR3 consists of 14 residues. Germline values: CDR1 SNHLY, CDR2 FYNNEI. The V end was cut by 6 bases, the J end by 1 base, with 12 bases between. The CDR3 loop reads CASSQQGPNTEAFF. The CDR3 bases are TGTGCCAGCAGCCAACAGGGACCGAACACTGAAGCTTTCTTT.

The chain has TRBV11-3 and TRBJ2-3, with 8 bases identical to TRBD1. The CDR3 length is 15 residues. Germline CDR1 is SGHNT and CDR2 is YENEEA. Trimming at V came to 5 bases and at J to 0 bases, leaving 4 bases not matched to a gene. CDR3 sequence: CASSRGTGSTDTQYF. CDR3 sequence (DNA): TGTGCCAGCAGCAGAGGGACAGGCAGCACAGATACGCAGTATTTT.

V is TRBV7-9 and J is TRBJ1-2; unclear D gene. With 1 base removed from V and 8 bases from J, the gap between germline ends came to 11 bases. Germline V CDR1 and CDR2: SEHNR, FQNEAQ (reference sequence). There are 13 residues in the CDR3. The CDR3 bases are TGTGCCAGCAGCTTAGATACCACTATCGGCTACACCTTC. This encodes CASSLDTTIGYTF.

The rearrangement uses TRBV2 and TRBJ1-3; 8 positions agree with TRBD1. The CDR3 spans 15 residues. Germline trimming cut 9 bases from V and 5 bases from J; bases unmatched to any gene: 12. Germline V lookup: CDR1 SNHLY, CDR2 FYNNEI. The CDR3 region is CASDDQGADRNTIYF. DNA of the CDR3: TGTGCCAGTGATGACCAGGGGGCAGATAGAAACACCATATATTTT.

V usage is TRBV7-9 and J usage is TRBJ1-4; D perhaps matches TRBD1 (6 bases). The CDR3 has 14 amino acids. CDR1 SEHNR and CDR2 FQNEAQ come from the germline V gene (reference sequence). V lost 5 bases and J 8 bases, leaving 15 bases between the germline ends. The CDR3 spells CASSITGSYEKLFF. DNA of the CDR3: TGTGCCAGCAGCATCACAGGGAGTTACGAAAAACTGTTTTTT.

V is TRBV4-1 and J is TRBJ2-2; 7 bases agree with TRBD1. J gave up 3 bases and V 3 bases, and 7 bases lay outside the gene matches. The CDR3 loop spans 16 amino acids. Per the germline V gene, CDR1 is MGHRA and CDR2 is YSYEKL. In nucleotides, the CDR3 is TGCGCCAGCAGCCATCCTAAGGGGGCTTACACCGGGGAGCTGTTTTTT. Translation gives CASSHPKGAYTGELFF.

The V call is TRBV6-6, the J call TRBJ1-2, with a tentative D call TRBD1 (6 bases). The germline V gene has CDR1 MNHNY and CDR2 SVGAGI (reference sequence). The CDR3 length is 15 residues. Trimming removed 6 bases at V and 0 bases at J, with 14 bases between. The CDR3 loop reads CASRRQDQANYGYTF. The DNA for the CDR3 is TGTGCCAGCAGGAGACAGGATCAAGCTAACTATGGCTACACCTTC.

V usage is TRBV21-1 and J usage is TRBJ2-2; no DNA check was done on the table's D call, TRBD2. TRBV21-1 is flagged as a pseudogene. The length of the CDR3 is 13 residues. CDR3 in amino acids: CASSIFRTGELFF. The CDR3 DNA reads TGTGCCAGCAGCATCTTCCGGACCGGGGAGCTGTTTTTT.

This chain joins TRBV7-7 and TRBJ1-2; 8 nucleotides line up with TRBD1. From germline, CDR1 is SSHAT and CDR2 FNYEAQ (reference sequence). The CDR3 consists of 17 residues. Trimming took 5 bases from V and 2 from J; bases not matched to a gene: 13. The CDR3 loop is CASSPQLGTGENYGYTF. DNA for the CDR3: TGTGCCAGCAGCCCACAACTCGGGACAGGTGAGAACTATGGCTACACCTTC.

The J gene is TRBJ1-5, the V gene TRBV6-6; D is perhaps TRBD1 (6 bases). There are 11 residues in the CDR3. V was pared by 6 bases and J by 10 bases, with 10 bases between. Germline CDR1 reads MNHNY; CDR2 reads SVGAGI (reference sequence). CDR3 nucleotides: TGTGCCAGCAGCGCACAGGGCCCCCAGCATTTT. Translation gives CASSAQGPQHF.

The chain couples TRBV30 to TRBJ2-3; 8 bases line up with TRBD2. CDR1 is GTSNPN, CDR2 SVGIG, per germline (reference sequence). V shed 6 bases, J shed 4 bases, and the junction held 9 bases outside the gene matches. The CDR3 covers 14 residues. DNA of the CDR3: TGTGCCTGCGGGGGGGGGCGCCGGCCAGATACGCAGTATTTT. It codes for CACGGGRRPDTQYF.

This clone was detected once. CDR3 sequence reads: CASRLLTGTEQFF. For the CDR3, the DNA is TGTGCCAGCAGATTACTAACCGGGACAGAGCAGTTCTTC. The chain combines TRBV5-6 with TRBJ2-1; perhaps TRBD1 as D (6 bases). Germline CDR1 is SGHDT and CDR2 is YYEEEE. V lost 5 bases and J 10 bases, leaving 16 bases between the germline ends. The CDR3 is made up of 13 amino acids. The full variable domain, rest sourced from reference TRBV5-6 and TRBJ2-1, is DAGVTQSPTHLIKTRGQQVTLRCSPKSGHDTVSWYQQALGQGPQFIFQYYEEEERQRGNFPDRFSGHQFPNYSSELNVNALLLGDSALYLCASRLLTGTEQFFGPGTRLTVL.

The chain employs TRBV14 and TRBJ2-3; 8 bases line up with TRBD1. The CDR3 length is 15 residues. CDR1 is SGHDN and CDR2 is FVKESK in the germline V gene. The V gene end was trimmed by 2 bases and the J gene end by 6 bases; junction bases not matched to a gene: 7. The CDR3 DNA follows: TGTGCCAGCAGCCAATTGGGGACAGGAGAGGATACGCAGTATTTT. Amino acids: CASSQLGTGEDTQYF.

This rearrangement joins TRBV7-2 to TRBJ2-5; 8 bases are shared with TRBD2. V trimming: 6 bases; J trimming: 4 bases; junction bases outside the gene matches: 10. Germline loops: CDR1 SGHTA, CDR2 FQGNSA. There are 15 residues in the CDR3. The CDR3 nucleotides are TGTGCCAGCAGTCGGGCGGGGGGTTCGTCAGAGACCCAGTACTTC. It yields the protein CASSRAGGSSETQYF.